Detailed here is one TCR beta chain. The antigen remains unidentified. The data were taken from a study of identical twins. The CDR3 has 17 residues. With 3 bases removed from V and 0 bases from J, the gap between germline ends came to 15 bases. In germline, CDR1 is KGHSH, CDR2 LQKENI. The study's findings and limits: The study found weaker excess twin sharing in beta out-of-frame sequences.

With template switching, a universal primer site was added, and the cDNA carried unique molecular identifiers. TCRdb re-analysed the 5' RACE reads in MiXCR, keeping a single row per CDR3 protein. The sample comprises about 890,000 distinct CDR3 sequences, roughly an eighth of which are singletons, and under 2% rests with the top ten. The sample was also linked to a second study, of yellow fever vaccine responses in identical twins.

The sequencing input was PBMCs. The clonotype originates from a woman between 18 and 29 years old in good health. The rearrangement links TRBV18 to TRBJ2-1, with D maybe TRBD2 (7 bases). CDR3 amino acids: CASSPGAGASSYNEQFF. DNA for the CDR3: TGTGCCAGCTCACCGGGGGCGGGAGCCTCCTCCTACAATGAGCAGTTCTTC.